This T cell receptor beta chain is drawn from a study of blood T cells in healthy people across ages. A minimum of 6 micrograms of total RNA was extracted per sample. CDR3 length: 13 amino acids. Trimming removed 4 bases at V and 8 bases at J, with 15 bases between. CDR1 is DFQATT and CDR2 is SNEGSKA in the germline V gene (reference sequence). Findings and limits, study-wide: It was held that the diversity estimates obtained from one million T cells were underestimates.

Then a second PCR, running roughly 7 to 11 cycles, was carried out with a sample-barcoded 5' primer and a J-beta primer mix. One entry per CDR3 protein results from TCRdb running MiXCR on the 5' RACE reads. The data hold hundreds of thousands of distinct CDR3 sequences, with about 20% observed a single time. This clonotype was counted ten times or more. No antigen is known for it. Sequencing input: blood. V and J are TRBV20-1 and TRBJ2-1; the D gene could be TRBD1 or TRBD2 (6 bases each). The sequence was obtained from a man aged 65-85 years in good health. The CDR3 DNA is TGCAGTGCTACTAGCGACAGGAGAGATGAGCAGTTCTTC. It codes for CSATSDRRDEQFF.